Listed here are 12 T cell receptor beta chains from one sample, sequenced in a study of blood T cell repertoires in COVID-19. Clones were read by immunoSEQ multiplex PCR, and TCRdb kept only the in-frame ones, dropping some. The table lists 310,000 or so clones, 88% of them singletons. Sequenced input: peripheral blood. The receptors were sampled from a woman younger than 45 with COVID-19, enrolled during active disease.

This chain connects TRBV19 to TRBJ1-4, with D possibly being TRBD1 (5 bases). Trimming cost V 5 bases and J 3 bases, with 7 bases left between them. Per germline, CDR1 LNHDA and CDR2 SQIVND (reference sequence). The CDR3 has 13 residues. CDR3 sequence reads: CASSETANEKLFF. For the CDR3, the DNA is TGTGCCAGTAGTGAGACAGCTAATGAAAAACTGTTTTTT.

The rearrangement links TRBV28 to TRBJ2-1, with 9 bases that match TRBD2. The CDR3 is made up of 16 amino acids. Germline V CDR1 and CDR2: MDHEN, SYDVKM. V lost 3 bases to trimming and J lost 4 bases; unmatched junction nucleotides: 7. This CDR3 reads CASSLNSGSGYNEQFF. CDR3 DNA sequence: TGTGCCAGCAGTTTGAATAGCGGGAGTGGGTACAATGAGCAGTTCTTC.

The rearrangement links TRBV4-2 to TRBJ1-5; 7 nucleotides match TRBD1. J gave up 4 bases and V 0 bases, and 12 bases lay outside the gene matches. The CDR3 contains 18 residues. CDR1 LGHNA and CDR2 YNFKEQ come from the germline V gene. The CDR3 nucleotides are TGTGCCAGCAGCCAAGATCATACAGGGGTTATTGGAAATCAGCCCCAGCATTTT. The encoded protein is CASSQDHTGVIGNQPQHF.

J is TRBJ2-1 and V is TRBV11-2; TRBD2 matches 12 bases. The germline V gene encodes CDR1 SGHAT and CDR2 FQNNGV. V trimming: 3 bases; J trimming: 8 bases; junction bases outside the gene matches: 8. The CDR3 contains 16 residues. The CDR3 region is CASSFLTSGSQDEQFF. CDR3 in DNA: TGTGCCAGCAGCTTCCTGACTAGCGGGAGTCAGGATGAGCAGTTCTTC.

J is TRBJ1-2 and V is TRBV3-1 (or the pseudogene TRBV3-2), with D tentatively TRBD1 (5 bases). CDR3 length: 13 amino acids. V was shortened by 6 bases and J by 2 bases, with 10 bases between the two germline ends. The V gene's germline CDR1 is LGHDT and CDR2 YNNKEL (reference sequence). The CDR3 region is CASSNRGNYGYTF. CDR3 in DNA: TGTGCCAGCAGTAATAGGGGCAACTATGGCTACACCTTC.

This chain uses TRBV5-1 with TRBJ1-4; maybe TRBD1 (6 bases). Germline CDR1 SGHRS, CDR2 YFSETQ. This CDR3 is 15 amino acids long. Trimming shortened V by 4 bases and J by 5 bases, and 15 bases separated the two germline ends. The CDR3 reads CASSIETGRNEKLFF. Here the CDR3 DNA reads TGCGCCAGCAGCATAGAGACAGGACGAAATGAAAAACTGTTTTTT.

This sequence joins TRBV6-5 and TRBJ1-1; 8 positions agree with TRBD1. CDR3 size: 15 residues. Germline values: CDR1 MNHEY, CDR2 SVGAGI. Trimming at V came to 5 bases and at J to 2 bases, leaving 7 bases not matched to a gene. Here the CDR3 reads CASSNQGARNTEAFF. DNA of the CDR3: TGTGCCAGCAGTAACCAGGGGGCCCGTAACACTGAAGCTTTCTTT.

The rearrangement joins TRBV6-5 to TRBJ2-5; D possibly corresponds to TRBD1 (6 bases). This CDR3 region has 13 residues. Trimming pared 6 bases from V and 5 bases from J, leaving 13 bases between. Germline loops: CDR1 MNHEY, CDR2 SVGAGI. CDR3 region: CASSAYRDETQYF. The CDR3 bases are TGTGCCAGCAGCGCGTACAGGGACGAGACCCAGTACTTC.

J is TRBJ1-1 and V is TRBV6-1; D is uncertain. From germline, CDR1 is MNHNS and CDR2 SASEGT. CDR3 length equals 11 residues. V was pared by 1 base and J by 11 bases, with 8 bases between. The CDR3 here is CASSEVFGAFF. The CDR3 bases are TGTGCCAGCAGTGAAGTATTCGGGGCTTTCTTT.

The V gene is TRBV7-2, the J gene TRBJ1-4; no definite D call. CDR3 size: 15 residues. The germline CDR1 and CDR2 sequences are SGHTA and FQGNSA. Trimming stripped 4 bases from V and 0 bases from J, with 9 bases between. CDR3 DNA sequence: TGTGCCAGCAGCTCACATCAGGCAACTAATGAAAAACTGTTTTTT. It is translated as CASSSHQATNEKLFF.

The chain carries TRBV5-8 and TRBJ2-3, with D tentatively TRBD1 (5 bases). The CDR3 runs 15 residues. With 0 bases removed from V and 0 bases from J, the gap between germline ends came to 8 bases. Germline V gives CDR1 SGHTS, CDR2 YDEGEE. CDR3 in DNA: TGTGCCAGCAGCTTGGAGCACAGGAGCACAGATACGCAGTATTTT. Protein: CASSLEHRSTDTQYF.

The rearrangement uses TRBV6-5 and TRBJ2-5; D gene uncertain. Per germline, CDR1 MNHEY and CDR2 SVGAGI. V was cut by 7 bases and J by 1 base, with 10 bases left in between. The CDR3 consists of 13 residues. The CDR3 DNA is TGTGCCAGCACGCGGAAACCCCAAGAGACCCAGTACTTC. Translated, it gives CASTRKPQETQYF.